Below, 14 T cell receptor beta chains from the same sample are listed, as sequenced in a study of cytomegalovirus exposure and HLA in healthy donors. Primers included in the PCR were 60 Vbeta and 13 Jbeta primers. Only in-frame clones appear in the TCRdb table, and some are missing; sequencing was by immunoSEQ multiplex PCR. The sample has about 140,000 clones, 76% seen once. Sequencing was performed on PBMCs. The origin of the receptors is a male donor in good health and CMV-seronegative.

The V gene is TRBV28, the J gene TRBJ1-4; 8 positions agree with TRBD1. The CDR3 sequence is 16 residues long. Losses at the gene ends were 5 bases for V and 0 bases for J; bases not matched to a gene: 5. Germline CDR1 and CDR2: MDHEN and SYDVKM. In nucleotides, the CDR3 is TGTGCCAGCAGTCTGGGGACAGGTGCAACTAATGAAAAACTGTTTTTT. Translated: CASSLGTGATNEKLFF.

The gene calls are TRBV9 and TRBJ2-3; 7 bases match TRBD1. Germline V gene data show CDR1 as SGDLS and CDR2 as YYNGEE. J gave up 4 bases and V 1 base, and 0 bases lay outside the gene matches. The CDR3 runs 13 residues. CDR3 in DNA: TGTGCCAGCAGCGTAACAGGGGCAGATACGCAGTATTTT. It codes for CASSVTGADTQYF.

The rearrangement uses TRBV6-5 and TRBJ1-1; D may be TRBD1 (5 bases). The germline CDR1 and CDR2 sequences are MNHEY and SVGAGI. The CDR3 consists of 12 residues. V was pared by 6 bases and J by 6 bases, with 11 bases between. DNA of the CDR3: TGTGCCAGCAGGGGAGGGGAGTCTGAAGCTTTCTTT. It yields the protein CASRGGESEAFF.

In this sample, this clone turned up once. An end of the junction differs from the germline gene, which may be a read error. The CDR3 here is CSSSLQGETQYF. In DNA, the CDR3 is TGTTCCAGCAGCTTGCAGGGAGAGACCCAGTACTTC. The gene calls are TRBV7-9 and TRBJ2-5; D is possibly TRBD1 (5 bases). CDR1 is SEHNR, CDR2 FQNEAQ, per germline (reference sequence). The CDR3 totals 12 residues. The full variable domain, completed using reference TRBV7-9 and TRBJ2-5, is DTGVSQNPRHKITKRGQNVTFRCDPISEHNRLYWYRQTLGQGPEFLTYFQNEAQLEKSRLLSDRFSAERPKGSFSTLEIQRTEQGDSAMYLCSSSLQGETQYFGPGTRLLVL.

J is TRBJ2-3 and V is TRBV7-2; 14 bases map to TRBD2. CDR1 and CDR2 from the germline V gene are SGHTA and FQGNSA. V lost 5 bases, J lost 1 base, and 5 bases stayed unmatched. The CDR3 is made up of 17 amino acids. This CDR3 reads CASSVTSGRGRTDTQYF. DNA for the CDR3: TGTGCCAGCAGCGTGACTAGCGGGAGGGGCCGCACAGATACGCAGTATTTT. The full variable domain, rest sourced from reference TRBV7-2 and TRBJ2-3, is GAGVSQSPSNKVTEKGKDVELRCDPISGHTALYWYRQSLGQGLEFLIYFQGNSAPDKSGLPSDRFSAERTGGSVSTLTIQRTQQEDSAVYLCASSVTSGRGRTDTQYFGPGTRLTVL.

This chain uses TRBV6-4 with TRBJ2-2; 8 nucleotides align to TRBD2. V lost 4 bases, J lost 3 bases, and 1 base stayed unmatched. Germline V gene data show CDR1 as MRHNA and CDR2 as SNTAGT. This CDR3 has 14 amino acids. CDR3 loop: CASSGLAHTGELFF. In DNA form, the CDR3 reads TGTGCCAGCAGTGGACTAGCGCACACCGGGGAGCTGTTTTTT.

This clone was picked up one time. The rearrangement joins TRBV2 to TRBJ1-6; 8 positions match TRBD1. The trim removed 3 bases at V and 7 bases at J, leaving 2 bases unmatched. The CDR3 is 14 residues long. Germline assignment: CDR1 SNHLY and CDR2 FYNNEI. The CDR3 DNA is TGTGCCAGCAGTGACGACAGGGGAAATTCACCCCTCCACTTT. This codes for CASSDDRGNSPLHF.

There are a few counts of this clone. This chain joins TRBV5-5 and TRBJ2-2; no reliable D call. The germline gives CDR1 SGHKS, CDR2 YYEKEE (reference sequence). V was clipped by 1 base and J by 5 bases, with 12 bases between them. The CDR3 has 15 amino acids. DNA for the CDR3: TGTGCCAGCAGCTTGTGGTCAGGTCGAACCGGGGAGCTGTTTTTT. Translating it yields CASSLWSGRTGELFF.

The rearrangement links TRBV15 to TRBJ2-3; TRBD2 matches at 7 bases. Germline loops: CDR1 LNHNV, CDR2 YYDKDF (reference sequence). The V segment lost 4 bases and the J segment 6 bases; nucleotides outside the gene matches: 16. The CDR3 extends over 17 amino acids. CDR3 in amino acids: CATSIYQGGSGGDTQYF. Written as DNA, the CDR3 is TGTGCCACCAGCATTTATCAGGGCGGGAGCGGAGGCGATACGCAGTATTTT.

The chain uses TRBV9 and TRBJ1-1; possibly TRBD1 for D (5 bases). Germline values: CDR1 SGDLS, CDR2 YYNGEE. Trimming pared 3 bases from V and 3 bases from J, leaving 12 bases between. This CDR3 spans 14 amino acids. The CDR3 sequence is CASSAGQPYTEAFF. CDR3 sequence (DNA): TGTGCCAGCAGCGCAGGGCAGCCCTACACTGAAGCTTTCTTT.

This clone was detected only a few times. The chain recombines TRBV7-9 with TRBJ1-2; D perhaps matches TRBD1 (6 bases). The ends were cut back, 1 base at V and 8 bases at J, with 14 bases in the middle. The germline V gene encodes CDR1 SEHNR and CDR2 FQNEAQ (reference sequence). The CDR3 length is 14 residues. CDR3 in amino acids: CASSLEDRSRGYTF. The DNA for the CDR3 is TGTGCCAGCAGCTTAGAAGACAGGTCGCGGGGCTACACCTTC.

With regard to this clone: Other DNA sequences in this specimen translate into the identical CDR3. The rearrangement uses TRBV30 and TRBJ1-2, with D hard to call. Trimming pared 0 bases from V and 5 bases from J, leaving 16 bases between. CDR1 and CDR2 (germline): GTSNPN, SVGIG (reference sequence). The CDR3 has 15 residues. CDR3: CAWSVGVGRGYGYTF. The CDR3 coding sequence is TGTGCCTGGAGTGTAGGTGTAGGGAGAGGGTATGGCTACACCTTC. Using reference TRBV30 and TRBJ1-2 for the parts outside the CDR3, the full variable domain is SQTIHQWPATLVQPVGSPLSLECTVEGTSNPNLYWYRQAAGRGLQLLFYSVGIGQISSEVPQNLSASRPQDRQFILSSKKLLLSDSGFYLCAWSVGVGRGYGYTFGSGTRLTVV.

J is TRBJ2-7 and V is TRBV2, with 7 positions matching TRBD1. The germline CDR1 and CDR2 sequences are SNHLY and FYNNEI. V lost 6 bases, J lost 2 bases, and 7 bases stayed unmatched. CDR3 length equals 14 residues. Here the CDR3 DNA reads TGTGCCAGCAGCCGCTCGGGACAGACCTACGAGCAGTACTTC. Translated, it gives CASSRSGQTYEQYF. The complete variable domain, with remaining parts taken from reference TRBV2 and TRBJ2-7, reads EPEVTQTPSHQVTQMGQEVILRCVPISNHLYFYWYRQILGQKVEFLVSFYNNEISEKSEIFDDQFSVERPDGSNFTLKIRSTKLEDSAMYFCASSRSGQTYEQYFGPGTRLTVT.

In its sample, this clone was seen a few times. This sequence joins TRBV5-1 and TRBJ1-5; D is undetermined. V gave up 2 bases and J gave up 4 bases, with 7 bases separating them. Germline values: CDR1 SGHRS, CDR2 YFSETQ. CDR3 size: 13 residues. CDR3 in amino acids: CASSLHLNQPQHF. CDR3 sequence (DNA): TGCGCCAGCAGCTTACACCTGAATCAGCCCCAGCATTTT.